This T cell receptor (beta chain) is drawn from a study of Tregs in tolerant kidney transplant recipients. Study-wide results and limits: The small number of patients limits these findings pending further validation. Biological reproducibility was not directly addressed, but technical replication error appeared minimal.

This clone was seen only a few times. As yet, its antigen is unknown. The ends lost 1 base at V and 4 bases at J; junction bases unmatched: 4. CDR3 length equals 15 residues. CDR1 is MGHRA and CDR2 is YSYEKL in the germline V gene. CD4+CD25+CD127- Tregs, CD4+CD25- non-Tregs, CD4 and CD8 cells were sorted. Profiled with immunoSEQ multiplex PCR; TCRdb holds only in-frame clones, not every one. The sample has about 15,000 clones; roughly 92% are singletons. The V gene is TRBV4-1, the J gene TRBJ1-2; 9 bases align to TRBD1. This clonotype originated in a human donor in good health. The material sequenced was CD8+ T cells from blood. The CDR3 DNA is TGCGCCAGCAGCCAAGTAACAGGGGGCGGCTATGGCTACACCTTC. It is translated as CASSQVTGGGYGYTF.